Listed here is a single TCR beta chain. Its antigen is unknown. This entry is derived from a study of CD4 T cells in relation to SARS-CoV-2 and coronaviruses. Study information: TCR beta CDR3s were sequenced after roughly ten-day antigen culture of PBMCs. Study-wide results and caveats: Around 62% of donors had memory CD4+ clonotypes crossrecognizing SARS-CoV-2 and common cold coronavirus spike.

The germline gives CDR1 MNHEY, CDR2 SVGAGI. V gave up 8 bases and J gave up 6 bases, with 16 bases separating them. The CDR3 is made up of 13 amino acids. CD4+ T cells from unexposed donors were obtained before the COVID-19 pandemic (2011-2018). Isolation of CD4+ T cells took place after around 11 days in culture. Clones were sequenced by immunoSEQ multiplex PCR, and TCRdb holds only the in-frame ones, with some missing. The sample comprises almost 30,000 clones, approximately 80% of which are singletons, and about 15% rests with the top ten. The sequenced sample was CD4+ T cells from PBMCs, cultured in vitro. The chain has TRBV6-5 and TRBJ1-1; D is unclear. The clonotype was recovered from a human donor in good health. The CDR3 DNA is TGTGCCAGCTCTAGAGACCGGTCGGCTGAAGCTTTCTTT. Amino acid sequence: CASSRDRSAEAFF.